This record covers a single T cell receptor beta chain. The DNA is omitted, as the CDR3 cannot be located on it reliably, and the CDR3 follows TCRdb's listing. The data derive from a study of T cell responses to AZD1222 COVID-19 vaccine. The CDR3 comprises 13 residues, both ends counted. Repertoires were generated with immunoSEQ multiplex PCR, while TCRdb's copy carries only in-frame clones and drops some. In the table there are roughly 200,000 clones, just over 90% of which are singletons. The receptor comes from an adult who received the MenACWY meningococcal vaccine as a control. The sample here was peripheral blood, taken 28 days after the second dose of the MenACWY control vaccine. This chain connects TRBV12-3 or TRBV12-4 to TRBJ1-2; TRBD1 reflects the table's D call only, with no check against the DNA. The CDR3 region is CASSFLAGSGYTF.